This T cell receptor beta chain was documented in a study of Ad26.COV2.S vaccination and SARS-CoV-2 variants. About this clone: Its antigen is undetermined.

The study's findings and limits: It was vaccine recipients, not placebo recipients, who had the higher spike-specific TCR breadth. Once vaccination had occurred, spike-specific CD8+ and CD4+ T cell responses reportedly showed substantial breadth. Non-spike TCR breadth was similar in vaccine and placebo recipients.

Clones were read by immunoSEQ multiplex PCR, and TCRdb kept only the in-frame ones, dropping some. Of about 7,100 clones in the sample, around 84% were seen once. V lost 5 bases, J lost 8 bases, and 14 bases stayed unmatched. This CDR3 comprises 15 residues. Germline V CDR1 and CDR2: SGHDN, FVKESK. J is TRBJ1-2 and V is TRBV14; the match to TRBD1 covers 7 bases. This receptor was obtained from a human donor who had recovered from COVID-19. Here the sequenced sample was peripheral blood, taken after recovery from COVID-19. Written as DNA, the CDR3 is TGTGCCAGCAGCAGCCGATTGACAGGGAGTGGCGGCTACACCTTC. Protein sequence: CASSSRLTGSGGYTF.